Presented here are 20 T cell receptor beta chains from one specimen sequenced in a study of control samples from healthy donors and cancer patients. The data were produced by immunoSEQ multiplex PCR, yet TCRdb's version contains in-frame clones alone and is incomplete. The table lists about 98,000 clones, 82% of them singletons, with approximately 2% in the top ten. Sequences were obtained from blood. The origin of the receptors is a man in his 60s in good health.

The CDR3 DNA reads TGTGCCAGCAGCTCCCAGGACAGCCAGCCCCAGCATTTT. This codes for CASSSQDSQPQHF. The genes are TRBV7-2 and TRBJ1-5, with D possibly being TRBD1 (6 bases). Germline CDR1 is SGHTA and CDR2 is FQGNSA. This CDR3 has 13 residues. Between the trimmed V and J ends, which lost 4 bases and 7 bases, there was a span of 11 bases.

This clone was observed a single time. The genes are TRBV7-9 and TRBJ2-3; 10 bases agree with TRBD2. Trimming at V came to 3 bases and at J to 2 bases, leaving 11 bases not matched to a gene. CDR1 and CDR2 from the germline V gene are SEHNR and FQNEAQ (reference sequence). CDR3 size: 18 residues. CDR3 sequence reads: CASSLRLAGGPYTDTQYF. CDR3 sequence (DNA): TGTGCCAGCAGCTTGCGTTTAGCGGGGGGTCCGTACACAGATACGCAGTATTTT.

CDR3 region: CAWRQGNDNEQFF. Here the CDR3 DNA reads TGTGCCTGGCGACAGGGAAACGACAATGAGCAGTTCTTC. The rearrangement joins TRBV30 to TRBJ2-1; 7 bases are shared with TRBD1. The CDR3 spans 13 residues. Trimming cost V 5 bases and J 5 bases; bases outside gene matches: 6. Germline V gene sequence: CDR1 GTSNPN, CDR2 SVGIG (reference sequence).

V gene TRBV20-1 combines with J gene TRBJ2-7; a weak D match, TRBD2 (5 bases). Germline CDR1 is DFQATT and CDR2 is SNEGSKA (reference sequence). Trimming removed 4 bases from V and 3 bases from J, with 7 bases in between. The CDR3 sequence is 11 residues long. In nucleotides, the CDR3 is TGCAGTGCTACACTAGTCTACGAGCAGTACTTC. It codes for CSATLVYEQYF.

The V and J genes are TRBV5-1 and TRBJ2-5, with 8 bases fitting TRBD1. V trimming: 1 base; J trimming: 8 bases; junction bases outside the gene matches: 10. The CDR3 consists of 15 residues. The V gene's germline CDR1 is SGHRS and CDR2 YFSETQ. The CDR3 DNA sequence: TGCGCCAGCAGCTTGCGGCAGGGGGCCTCTGGAACCCAGTACTTC. As protein: CASSLRQGASGTQYF.

CDR3 in amino acids: CASSLQRDYPPNYGYTF. In DNA form, the CDR3 reads TGTGCCAGCAGCTTGCAACGGGACTATCCCCCTAACTATGGCTACACCTTC. The J gene is TRBJ1-2, the V gene TRBV7-2; weak D call: TRBD1 (5 bases). Germline V lookup: CDR1 SGHTA, CDR2 FQGNSA. The CDR3 has 17 residues. V shed 3 bases and J shed 0 bases, with 17 bases lying between them.

The genes are TRBV12-5 and TRBJ2-3; weak D call: TRBD1 (6 bases). The V gene's germline CDR1 is LGHNT and CDR2 FRNRAP. V dropped 2 bases and J dropped 4 bases, with 22 bases sitting between them. The CDR3 has 18 residues. This CDR3 is CASGLLYPLGAHPDTQYF. DNA for the CDR3: TGTGCTAGTGGTTTGTTATATCCGCTGGGGGCGCATCCAGATACGCAGTATTTT.

This clone appeared a few times. In the same sample, other DNA sequences code for this CDR3. The chain recombines TRBV5-1 with TRBJ1-1; possible D gene TRBD1, 5 bases. Germline CDR1 SGHRS, CDR2 YFSETQ. Trimming stripped 4 bases from V and 0 bases from J, with 10 bases between. The CDR3 has 14 amino acids. This chain's CDR3 is CASSRDRVNTEAFF. In DNA form, the CDR3 reads TGCGCCAGCAGCCGGGACCGTGTGAACACTGAAGCTTTCTTT.

On this clone itself: An end of the junction does not agree with germline; a read error may underlie this. The rearrangement uses TRBV14 and TRBJ2-7; 7 positions match TRBD1. The CDR3 spans 16 residues. The germline V gene has CDR1 SGHDN and CDR2 FVKESK. The DNA for the CDR3 is TGTGTCAGCAGCCAAGTAGGGGGCCCAGACCCCTACGAGCAGTACTTC. This sequence encodes CVSSQVGGPDPYEQYF.

The rearrangement uses TRBV10-3 and TRBJ2-3; TRBD1 matches at 10 bases. The CDR3 contains 13 residues. With V trimmed by 11 bases and J by 2 bases, 4 bases remained unmatched. Per germline, CDR1 ENHRY and CDR2 SYGVKD. The CDR3 loop reads CAATGGNTDTQYF. The CDR3 DNA follows: TGTGCCGCGACAGGGGGCAACACAGATACGCAGTATTTT.

This clone is medium-sized by share. V usage is TRBV6-4 and J usage is TRBJ2-3, with 10 nucleotides matching TRBD2. This CDR3 has 15 residues. Germline V gene sequence: CDR1 MRHNA, CDR2 SNTAGT. V lost 3 bases and J lost 2; bases outside the gene matches: 2. CDR3 DNA: TGTGCCAGCAGTGAACTAGCGGGGAACACAGATACGCAGTATTTT. Protein sequence: CASSELAGNTDTQYF.

The chain couples TRBV28 to TRBJ1-5; 10 positions match TRBD1. V shed 7 bases and J 2 bases; nucleotides not matched to a gene: 17. Germline V gives CDR1 MDHEN, CDR2 SYDVKM. The CDR3 runs to 19 residues. The CDR3 region has the DNA TGTGCCAGCACACGACCGCCGGGGACAGGGGTTTCGGGCAATCAGCCCCAGCATTTT. It specifies CASTRPPGTGVSGNQPQHF.

The count of this clone is one. The chain employs TRBV7-6 and TRBJ2-2; D gene ambiguous. CDR1 and CDR2 from the germline V gene are SGHVS and FNYEAQ. CDR3 length: 15 amino acids. The V gene lost 8 bases and the J gene lost 1 base, with 14 bases spanning the gap. CDR3 residues: CASELVEENTGELFF. As DNA, the CDR3 is TGTGCCAGCGAACTTGTTGAGGAGAACACCGGGGAGCTGTTTTTT.

This clone occurred a few times. V gene TRBV10-2 combines with J gene TRBJ1-2, with TRBD1 identical over 8 bases. This CDR3 comprises 13 residues. J lost 6 bases, V lost 5 bases, and 5 bases had no gene match. Germline CDR1 WSHSY, CDR2 SAAADI. The CDR3 bases are TGCGCCAGCAGTAACAGGGGGTTGGATGGCTACACCTTC. This codes for CASSNRGLDGYTF.

This clone was seen once. The CDR3 loop is CASSPRGGLGNTIYF. CDR3 nucleotide sequence: TGTGCCAGCAGCCCTCGCGGGGGGCTGGGAAACACCATATATTTT. The genes are TRBV5-6 and TRBJ1-3; TRBD1 is a possible D gene (6 bases). V was trimmed by 4 bases and J by 4 bases, leaving 15 bases between them. The length of the CDR3 is 15 residues. Germline assignment: CDR1 SGHDT and CDR2 YYEEEE.

The rearrangement joins TRBV7-8 to TRBJ2-6; TRBD1 aligns across 8 bases. The V segment lost 5 bases and the J segment 0 bases; nucleotides outside the gene matches: 6. This CDR3 region has 17 residues. CDR1 and CDR2 (germline): SGHVS, FQNEAQ. Written as DNA, the CDR3 is TGTGCCAGCAGCCTTGGACAGGGCTTCTCTGGGGCCAACGTCCTGACTTTC. Translating gives CASSLGQGFSGANVLTF. Variable domain in full (rest from reference TRBV7-8 and TRBJ2-6): GAGVSQSPRYKVAKRGQDVALRCDPISGHVSLFWYQQALGQGPEFLTYFQNEAQLDKSGLPSDRFFAERPEGSVSTLKIQRTQQEDSAVYLCASSLGQGFSGANVLTFGAGSRLTVL.

The chain combines TRBV19 with TRBJ2-2, with D tentatively TRBD1 (5 bases). CDR3 length: 14 amino acids. V dropped 4 bases and J dropped 1 base, with 7 bases sitting between them. The V gene's germline CDR1 is LNHDA and CDR2 SQIVND (reference sequence). CDR3 nucleotides: TGTGCCAGTAGTACAGGGATGAACACCGGGGAGCTGTTTTTT. Encoded protein: CASSTGMNTGELFF.

The chain joins TRBV9 to TRBJ1-3; tentatively, D is TRBD1 (5 bases). Between the trimmed V and J ends, which lost 0 bases and 0 bases, there was a span of 16 bases. The CDR3 has 18 amino acids. In germline, CDR1 is SGDLS, CDR2 YYNGEE. In DNA form, the CDR3 reads TGTGCCAGCAGCGTAGACCCTTCGACAGATTCCTCTGGAAACACCATATATTTT. It translates to CASSVDPSTDSSGNTIYF.

DNA for the CDR3: TGTGCCAGCAGCGCTACCGGGACAGGTTACAATGAGCAGTTCTTC. Translated: CASSATGTGYNEQFF. The gene calls are TRBV7-9 and TRBJ2-1; TRBD1 matches at 8 bases. Trimming at V came to 5 bases and at J to 4 bases, leaving 7 bases not matched to a gene. The CDR3 spans 15 residues. Per the germline V gene, CDR1 is SEHNR and CDR2 is FQNEAQ (reference sequence).

The chain employs TRBV11-2 and TRBJ2-1; D might be TRBD1 or TRBD2, each matching 5 bases. This CDR3 is built from 16 residues. Trimming pared 1 base from V and 8 bases from J, leaving 18 bases between. Germline assignment: CDR1 SGHAT and CDR2 FQNNGV. In nucleotides, the CDR3 is TGTGCCAGCAGCTTAGCCCGGGGAACAGGCAGGGATGAGCAGTTCTTC. It translates to CASSLARGTGRDEQFF.